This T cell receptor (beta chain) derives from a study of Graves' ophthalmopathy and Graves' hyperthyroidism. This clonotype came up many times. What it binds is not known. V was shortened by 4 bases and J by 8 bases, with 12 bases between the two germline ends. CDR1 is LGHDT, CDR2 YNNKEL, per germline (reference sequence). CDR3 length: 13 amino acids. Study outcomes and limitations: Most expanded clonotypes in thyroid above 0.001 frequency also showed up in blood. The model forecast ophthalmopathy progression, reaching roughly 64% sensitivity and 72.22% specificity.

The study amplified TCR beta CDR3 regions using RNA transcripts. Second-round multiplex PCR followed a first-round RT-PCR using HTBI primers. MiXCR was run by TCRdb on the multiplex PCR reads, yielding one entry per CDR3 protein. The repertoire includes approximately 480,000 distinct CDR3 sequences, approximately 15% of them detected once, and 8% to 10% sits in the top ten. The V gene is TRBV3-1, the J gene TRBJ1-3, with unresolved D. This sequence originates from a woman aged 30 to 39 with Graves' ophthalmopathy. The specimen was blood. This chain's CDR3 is CASSPNKGYTIYF. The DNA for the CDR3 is TGTGCCAGCAGCCCGAATAAGGGTTACACCATATATTTT. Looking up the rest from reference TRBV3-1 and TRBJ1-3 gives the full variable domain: DTAVSQTPKYLVTQMGNDKSIKCEQNLGHDTMYWYKQDSKKFLKIMFSYNNKELIINETVPNRFSPKSPDKAHLNLHINSLELGDSAVYFCASSPNKGYTIYFGEGSWLTVV.